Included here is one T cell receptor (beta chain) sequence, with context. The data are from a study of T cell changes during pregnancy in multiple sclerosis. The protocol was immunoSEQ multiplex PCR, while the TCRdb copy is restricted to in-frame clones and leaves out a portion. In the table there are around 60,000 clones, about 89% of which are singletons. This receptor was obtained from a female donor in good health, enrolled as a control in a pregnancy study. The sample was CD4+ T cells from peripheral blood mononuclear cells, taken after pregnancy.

The CDR3 bases are TGTGCCAGCAGTTCTGGAGAGCCTAACTATGGCTACACCTTC. Protein product: CASSSGEPNYGYTF. The rearrangement uses TRBV6-5 and TRBJ1-2; D is uncertain. CDR3 size: 14 residues. V gave up 4 bases and J gave up 0 bases, with 9 bases separating them. CDR1 MNHEY and CDR2 SVGAGI come from the germline V gene.